One and the same sample provided the 28 T cell receptor beta chains below, sequenced in a study of blood T cell repertoires in COVID-19. The protocol was immunoSEQ multiplex PCR, while the TCRdb copy is restricted to in-frame clones and leaves out a portion. The sample consists of about 280,000 clones, 88% of them appearing once. The sequenced sample consisted of peripheral blood. All receptors derive from a man between 18 and 29 years old with active or convalescent COVID-19.

This clone was observed once. V is TRBV21-1 and J is TRBJ2-7; TRBD1 is the table's D call, not checked against the DNA. TRBV21-1 is an annotated pseudogene. CDR3 length: 17 residues. The CDR3 is CASSNQGGWQDSYEQYF. Here the CDR3 DNA reads TGTGCCAGCAGCAATCAGGGGGGTTGGCAGGACTCCTACGAGCAGTACTTC.

The rearrangement joins TRBV9 to TRBJ2-5, with TRBD2 matching 9 bases. The V gene end was trimmed by 0 bases and the J gene end by 6 bases; junction bases not matched to a gene: 6. This CDR3 region has 15 residues. CDR1 is SGDLS, CDR2 YYNGEE, per germline. In nucleotides, the CDR3 is TGTGCCAGCAGCGTAGATGCGGGGGGGCCAAAGACCCAGTACTTC. Protein: CASSVDAGGPKTQYF. Full variable domain (missing parts from reference TRBV9 and TRBJ2-5): DSGVTQTPKHLITATGQRVTLRCSPRSGDLSVYWYQQSLDQGLQFLIQYYNGEERAKGNILERFSAQQFPDLHSELNLSSLELGDSALYFCASSVDAGGPKTQYFGPGTRLLVL.

The chain joins TRBV14 to TRBJ2-7, with unresolved D. CDR3 length equals 14 residues. V gave up 3 bases and J gave up 2 bases, with 11 bases separating them. The germline V gene encodes CDR1 SGHDN and CDR2 FVKESK. This chain's CDR3 is CASSHQTRPYEQYF. The CDR3 nucleotides are TGTGCCAGCAGCCATCAGACACGGCCCTACGAGCAGTACTTC.

This chain connects TRBV9 to TRBJ2-1; a weak D match, TRBD2 (5 bases). Germline V CDR1 and CDR2: SGDLS, YYNGEE. This CDR3 is 13 amino acids long. Trimming pared 0 bases from V and 9 bases from J, leaving 10 bases between. CDR3 in DNA: TGTGCCAGCAGCGTAGTATCGGCGGGTGAGCAGTTCTTC. Translating gives CASSVVSAGEQFF. The full variable domain, completed using reference TRBV9 and TRBJ2-1, is DSGVTQTPKHLITATGQRVTLRCSPRSGDLSVYWYQQSLDQGLQFLIQYYNGEERAKGNILERFSAQQFPDLHSELNLSSLELGDSALYFCASSVVSAGEQFFGPGTRLTVL.

This chain links TRBV10-2 with TRBJ1-2, with TRBD1 as a possible D gene (6 bases). V shed 3 bases and J shed 7 bases, with 12 bases lying between them. Germline V gene data show CDR1 as WSHSY and CDR2 as SAAADI. The CDR3 has 13 amino acids. The CDR3 loop is CASSETGLGGYTF. The DNA of the CDR3 is TGCGCCAGCAGTGAAACAGGGTTGGGTGGCTACACCTTC.

The chain links TRBV19 to TRBJ2-2; D perhaps matches TRBD1 (7 bases). Between the trimmed V and J ends, which lost 5 bases and 1 base, there was a span of 23 bases. CDR1 LNHDA and CDR2 SQIVND come from the germline V gene (reference sequence). CDR3 length: 19 amino acids. CDR3 DNA: TGTGCCAGTAGTCTACCACGAAGGACAGGAGGGGGGAACACCGGGGAGCTGTTTTTT. This codes for CASSLPRRTGGGNTGELFF.

The CDR3 is CASGTSGGVEQFF. The CDR3 DNA is TGTGCCAGTGGGACTAGCGGGGGGGTGGAGCAGTTCTTC. The J gene is TRBJ2-1, the V gene TRBV9; 16 bases are shared with TRBD2. Germline trimming cut 8 bases from V and 10 bases from J; bases unmatched to any gene: 3. The V gene's germline CDR1 is SGDLS and CDR2 YYNGEE. This CDR3 has 13 residues.

The rearrangement links TRBV10-1 to TRBJ2-1; a possible D gene is TRBD2 (5 bases). Germline CDR1 and CDR2: WNHNN and SYGVQD (reference sequence). This CDR3 has 14 residues. V lost 3 bases and J lost 2, with 8 bases in between. For the CDR3, the DNA is TGCGCCAGCAGTGACGACGGGGCCTACAATGAGCAGTTCTTC. The encoded protein is CASSDDGAYNEQFF.

CDR3 protein: CASSSHTPGQGAGTGELFF. The CDR3 DNA reads TGTGCCAGCTCATCTCACACACCGGGACAGGGGGCAGGCACCGGGGAGCTGTTTTTT. The chain carries TRBV9 and TRBJ2-2, with 12 bases lining up with TRBD1. The length of the CDR3 is 19 residues. V gave up 7 bases and J gave up 4 bases; unmatched junction bases: 17. Per germline, CDR1 SGDLS and CDR2 YYNGEE.

This chain connects TRBV15 to TRBJ1-4, with 8 bases matching TRBD1. CDR1 and CDR2 from the germline V gene are LNHNV and YYDKDF (reference sequence). CDR3 length: 15 amino acids. V shed 2 bases, J shed 13 bases, and the junction held 12 bases outside the gene matches. Written as DNA, the CDR3 is TGTGCCACCAGCAGAATGGACAGGGCTTTAGGGGGACTGTTTTTT. Encoded protein: CATSRMDRALGGLFF.

The rearrangement links TRBV4-2 to TRBJ1-1, with TRBD1 identical over 7 bases. Looked up from germline, CDR1 is LGHNA and CDR2 is YNFKEQ. V was pared by 1 base and J by 7 bases, with 3 bases of the junction left unmatched. The CDR3 extends over 13 amino acids. As DNA, the CDR3 is TGTGCCAGCAGCCAAGGGGGACAGTTTGAAGCTTTCTTT. Protein: CASSQGGQFEAFF.

This clone appeared a few times. This sequence joins TRBV5-5 and TRBJ2-7, with a tentative D call TRBD2 (6 bases). Germline V gene data show CDR1 as SGHKS and CDR2 as YYEKEE (reference sequence). The CDR3 runs 12 residues. V lost 2 bases to trimming and J lost 7 bases, with 10 bases between them. For the CDR3, the DNA is TGTGCCAGCAGCTTCGGGGCGGGAGAGCAGTACTTC. It encodes CASSFGAGEQYF. The full variable domain, rest sourced from reference TRBV5-5 and TRBJ2-7, is DAGVTQSPTHLIKTRGQQVTLRCSPISGHKSVSWYQQVLGQGPQFIFQYYEKEERGRGNFPDRFSARQFPNYSSELNVNALLLGDSALYLCASSFGAGEQYFGPGTRLTVT.

The V call is TRBV15, the J call TRBJ2-3, with 8 bases lining up with TRBD2. The germline CDR1 and CDR2 sequences are LNHNV and YYDKDF (reference sequence). The CDR3 extends over 15 amino acids. V lost 5 bases, J lost 6 bases, and 10 bases stayed unmatched. The CDR3 sequence is CATSPRLAGSDTQYF. In nucleotides, the CDR3 is TGTGCCACCAGCCCCAGGTTAGCGGGATCGGATACGCAGTATTTT.

The chain is built from TRBV19 and TRBJ1-2; tentative D call: TRBD1 (6 bases). The CDR3 consists of 13 residues. V gave up 7 bases and J gave up 2 bases, with 11 bases separating them. Germline assignment: CDR1 LNHDA and CDR2 SQIVND (reference sequence). The CDR3 bases are TGTGCCAGTATTGAGCAGGGGAACTATGGCTACACCTTC. Amino acid sequence: CASIEQGNYGYTF.

The chain uses TRBV6-6 and TRBJ1-6; D call uncertain. Germline V gene sequence: CDR1 MNHNY, CDR2 SVGAGI (reference sequence). The CDR3 is 12 residues long. Trimming removed 2 bases from V and 7 bases from J, with 3 bases in between. Here the CDR3 DNA reads TGTGCCAGCAGTTACATAAATTCACCCCTCCACTTT. Amino acids: CASSYINSPLHF.

The genes are TRBV5-1 and TRBJ2-2; 7 nucleotides align to TRBD2. The CDR3 length is 14 residues. J gave up 6 bases and V 0 bases, and 2 bases lay outside the gene matches. Germline CDR1 SGHRS, CDR2 YFSETQ. In DNA form, the CDR3 reads TGCGCCAGCAGCTTGGCCGCGGGGGCCGGGGAGCTGTTTTTT. It yields the protein CASSLAAGAGELFF. Variable domain in full (rest from reference TRBV5-1 and TRBJ2-2): KAGVTQTPRYLIKTRGQQVTLSCSPISGHRSVSWYQQTPGQGLQFLFEYFSETQRNKGNFPGRFSGRQFSNSRSEMNVSTLELGDSALYLCASSLAAGAGELFFGEGSRLTVL.

The genes are TRBV6-6 and TRBJ2-1, with 9 bases fitting TRBD1. Trimming at V came to 8 bases and at J to 8 bases, leaving 10 bases not matched to a gene. The germline gives CDR1 MNHNY, CDR2 SVGAGI (reference sequence). The CDR3 consists of 14 residues. CDR3 sequence (DNA): TGTGCCAGCCATACAGGGGGCGCGGTCGATGAGCAGTTCTTC. Translating it yields CASHTGGAVDEQFF.

The chain is built from TRBV7-9 and TRBJ2-5, with 12 bases aligning to TRBD2. The CDR3 contains 16 residues. Germline V gene sequence: CDR1 SEHNR, CDR2 FQNEAQ (reference sequence). V dropped 5 bases and J dropped 2; count of bases not matched to a gene: 6. The CDR3 loop reads CASSPTSGGRQETQYF. The CDR3 bases are TGTGCCAGCAGCCCGACTAGCGGGGGTAGACAAGAGACCCAGTACTTC.

The J gene is TRBJ1-1, the V gene TRBV10-3; D might be TRBD1 (5 bases). The CDR3 covers 14 residues. V was shortened by 8 bases and J by 6 bases, with 19 bases between the two germline ends. CDR1 and CDR2 (germline): ENHRY, SYGVKD. DNA for the CDR3: TGTGCCATCCGGGCGGGGGTTGATCTTGCTGAAGCTTTCTTT. Translation: CAIRAGVDLAEAFF.

V is TRBV6-4 and J is TRBJ2-1, with D possibly being TRBD2 (6 bases). Trimming shortened V by 0 bases and J by 4 bases, and 10 bases separated the two germline ends. CDR1 and CDR2 (germline): MRHNA, SNTAGT. The CDR3 spans 15 residues. This CDR3 reads CASSDSPGEYNEQFF. CDR3 DNA sequence: TGTGCCAGCAGTGACTCCCCGGGGGAATACAATGAGCAGTTCTTC.

J is TRBJ1-4 and V is TRBV24-1, with D perhaps matching TRBD1 (6 bases). The V gene lost 6 bases and the J gene lost 14 bases, with 18 bases spanning the gap. In germline, CDR1 is KGHDR, CDR2 SFDVKD. The CDR3 runs 13 residues. DNA of the CDR3: TGTGCCACCAGTCCGGGACACCTGTATTATCTGTTTTTT. This encodes CATSPGHLYYLFF.

This sequence joins TRBV11-2 and TRBJ1-1; TRBD1 agrees at 7 bases. The CDR3 covers 16 residues. V lost 5 bases to trimming and J lost 0 bases; unmatched junction nucleotides: 9. Germline CDR1 SGHAT, CDR2 FQNNGV. CDR3 coding DNA: TGTGCCAGCAGCCGGTGGGGACAGCAGATGAACACTGAAGCTTTCTTT. It translates to CASSRWGQQMNTEAFF.

This chain uses TRBV11-3 with TRBJ2-1, with 7 bases matching TRBD1. The trim removed 5 bases at V and 7 bases at J, leaving 14 bases unmatched. Germline CDR1 and CDR2: SGHNT and YENEEA. This CDR3 contains 16 residues. CDR3 residues: CASSPGAQTGWNEQFF. The CDR3 bases are TGTGCCAGCAGCCCAGGTGCCCAGACAGGGTGGAATGAGCAGTTCTTC.

The chain employs TRBV9 and TRBJ2-5, with 7 bases fitting TRBD2. Germline CDR1 SGDLS, CDR2 YYNGEE. With 3 bases clipped from V and 3 bases from J, the junction kept 5 bases outside the gene matches. This CDR3 has 14 residues. Here the CDR3 reads CASSAGGGKETQYF. As DNA, the CDR3 is TGTGCCAGCAGCGCGGGGGGAGGGAAAGAGACCCAGTACTTC.

This clone was observed a single time. J is TRBJ2-1 and V is TRBV18; D gene unclear. The germline V gene has CDR1 KGHSH and CDR2 LQKENI. V was shortened by 3 bases and J by 9 bases, with 9 bases between the two germline ends. This CDR3 has 12 amino acids. The CDR3 nucleotides read TGTGCCAGCTCACCTCCCGGCGGTGAGCAGTTCTTC. This translates into CASSPPGGEQFF.

CDR3 loop: CASSSRWRVKETQYF. The CDR3 nucleotides are TGTGCCAGCAGCTCTCGCTGGCGGGTAAAAGAGACCCAGTACTTC. J is TRBJ2-5 and V is TRBV5-6; a weak D match, TRBD2 (5 bases). With 3 bases removed from V and 3 bases from J, the gap between germline ends came to 15 bases. Germline loops: CDR1 SGHDT, CDR2 YYEEEE. The CDR3 consists of 15 residues. Full variable domain (rest looked up from reference TRBV5-6 and TRBJ2-5): DAGVTQSPTHLIKTRGQQVTLRCSPKSGHDTVSWYQQALGQGPQFIFQYYEEEERQRGNFPDRFSGHQFPNYSSELNVNALLLGDSALYLCASSSRWRVKETQYFGPGTRLLVL.

The chain has TRBV27 and TRBJ1-1; the match to TRBD1 covers 8 bases. The CDR3 runs to 15 residues. CDR1 and CDR2 from the germline V gene are MNHEY and SMNVEV (reference sequence). V was pared by 7 bases and J by 1 base, with 8 bases of the junction left unmatched. The CDR3 coding sequence is TGTGCCAGCACAAACTCCGGGACAGGGAACACTGAAGCTTTCTTT. Its translation is CASTNSGTGNTEAFF.

J is TRBJ1-3 and V is TRBV25-1; 12 nucleotides agree with TRBD1. Germline V gives CDR1 MGHDK, CDR2 SYGVNS. J was trimmed by 2 bases and V by 1 base; bases with no gene match: 6. The CDR3 contains 18 residues. The CDR3 DNA sequence: TGTGCCAGCAGTGAATTTGTGTGGGACAGGGGGCCTGGAAACACCATATATTTT. This codes for CASSEFVWDRGPGNTIYF.